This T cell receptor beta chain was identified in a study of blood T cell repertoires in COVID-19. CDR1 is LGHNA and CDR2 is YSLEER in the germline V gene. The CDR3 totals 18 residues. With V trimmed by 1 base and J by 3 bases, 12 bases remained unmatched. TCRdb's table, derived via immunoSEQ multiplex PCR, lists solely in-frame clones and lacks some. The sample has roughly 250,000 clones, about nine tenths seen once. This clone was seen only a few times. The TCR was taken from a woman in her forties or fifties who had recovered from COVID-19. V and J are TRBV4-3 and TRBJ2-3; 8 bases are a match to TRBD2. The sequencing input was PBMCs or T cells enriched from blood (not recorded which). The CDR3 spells CASSQASTSAGATDTQYF. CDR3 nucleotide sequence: TGCGCCAGCAGCCAAGCTTCCACTTCAGCGGGAGCGACAGATACGCAGTATTTT.